The following is a T cell receptor (beta chain) sequence with its context. The record originates from a study of blood T cell repertoires in COVID-19. The overall study: Both acute and convalescent COVID-19 samples were obtained from the United States, Italy and Spain.

Per the authors' pipeline: Using reference gene primer amplification, nucleated cell counts were estimated. Repertoires were generated with immunoSEQ multiplex PCR, while TCRdb's copy carries only in-frame clones and drops some. V and J calls plus clone size are reproduced from that table; the DNA served to infer D and trimming. The sample consists of about 140,000 clones, 65% to 85% of them appearing once. Per the germline V gene, CDR1 is SGDLS and CDR2 is YYNGEE. V lost 0 bases, J lost 4 bases, and 6 bases stayed unmatched. CDR3 length equals 16 residues. V gene TRBV9 combines with J gene TRBJ2-1; 8 nucleotides match TRBD2. This clonotype originated in a man aged 30 to 45 with COVID-19, enrolled during active disease. The sequenced sample was peripheral blood. This CDR3 is CASSVAGGLVYNEQFF. The CDR3 DNA reads as TGTGCCAGCAGCGTAGCGGGGGGACTAGTTTACAATGAGCAGTTCTTC.